This TCR beta chain appears in the sequencing data of a study of blood T cells in healthy people across ages (dated by TCRdb to between 2014 and 2017). Regarding the research as a whole: In model experiments, template switching captured about one uniquely barcoded TCR beta cDNA molecule for every two T cells. Age-related changes in TCR beta repertoire diversity were measured in the study by deep sequencing normalized with unique cDNA molecular identifiers. The donors were divided into four age groups: young (average around 15 years), middle-aged (approximately 39), aged (approximately 62) and long-lived (82). To avoid experimental bias, donors of different ages were spread randomly across the sequencing lanes. For two donors (one aged 18 to 29 and one aged 80 or older), the study analyzed two additional independent replicas of 1 million unique cDNA reads from the same blood draw. Study-wide findings and limitations: Observed TCR beta diversity per million T cells fell roughly linearly with age, and a significant reduction was already apparent by age around 40. Total diversity estimates from one million sequenced T cells were considered lower bounds and underestimates. Because the CMV infection status of the donors was unknown, age-related changes in expanded clonotypes may potentially have been confounded. Because profiling used bulk unsorted PBMCs, naive and antigen-experienced compartments could not be compared conclusively. The percentage of naive T cells measured by flow cytometry correlated strongly with observed TCR beta diversity. Compared with the aged group, the long-lived group had more naive CD4+ T cells, fewer expanded clones and increased TCR diversity, suggesting age selection.

A word on this clonotype: Its binding antigen is unknown. Qualities for individual bases were not recorded, and no much larger clone is one base off.

Library generation was performed with 5' RACE. Sequencing was performed on an Illumina HiSeq 2500. The second PCR ran for roughly 7 to 11 cycles and used a J-beta primer mix along with a sample-barcoded 5' primer. A unique molecular identifier was introduced onto each TCR beta cDNA molecule by a template-switch 5' adaptor carrying 12 random nucleotides. Each sample yielded at least 3 million CDR3-containing paired-end reads. All of the RNA was converted into first-strand cDNA using the Mint cDNA synthesis kit, with a TRBC-specific oligonucleotide serving as the primer. All cDNA was treated with uracil-DNA glycosylase and then went through a first 18-cycle PCR with the universal primers M1SS and BC2_uni_R. In the paper's pipeline: For normalization, 1 million high-quality reads were randomly selected from each sample, with every read carrying a distinct molecular identifier. Instead of being binned into consensus sequences, reads with shared molecular identifiers were discarded. CDR3 identification, clonotype clustering and error correction used MiTCR with a Q25 quality threshold and the strictest error-elimination algorithm. A nonparametric unseen species model with Euler transformation was used to estimate a lower bound on total TCR beta diversity. TCRdb ran its own pipeline on the public reads, namely fastp trimming at Q25 and MiXCR clone calling, and kept in-frame beta chains. Merged by CDR3 protein, the rows form single entries marked with the most common genes and DNA. TCRdb's processing, not the authors' own work, is the source of the V and J calls. The sample has more than 700,000 distinct CDR3 sequences on record, 35% to 50% of them singletons. The top ten constitute around 18% of the sample.

Donors were approximately 42 systemically healthy Caucasian individuals from Russia aged roughly 6 to 90 years. Ten milliliters of peripheral blood were drawn from each donor into EDTA-treated Vacutainer tubes. Ficoll-Paque density-gradient centrifugation was used to isolate PBMCs, with at least 7 million obtained per sample. Trizol reagent was used to extract total RNA from PBMCs, with at least 5 micrograms per sample. For every donor, an aliquot of PBMCs went through flow cytometry to measure the percentages of naive CD45RAhigh/CD27high T cells. V and J lose 6 bases and 2 bases, and a span of 15 bases separates them. Measured from the cysteine to the phenylalanine, the CDR3 is 15 residues long. Left in the record is the CDR3 DNA by itself, 45 bases read in frame from the first base.

The chain is encoded by TRBV12-3 or TRBV12-4 joined to TRBJ2-3, with a tentative D gene TRBD1 over 6 matching bases. Sequencing used blood. The source of this sequence is a man older than 75 in good health. The DNA is as follows: TGTGCCAGCAGCTTGGACAGAGACTACACAGATACGCAGTATTTT. The encoded protein is CASSLDRDYTDTQYF.